This T cell receptor (beta chain) was retrieved from a study of blood T cell repertoires in COVID-19. About the study: The study drew acute and convalescent COVID-19 samples from the United States, Italy and Spain. PBMCs, B-cell-depleted T cells, or T cells were the source of the cDNA or gDNA that made up the material.

As to this clone: Sequence at one end of the junction differs from germline and may be a read error.

Sequencing was performed with immunoSEQ multiplex PCR; in TCRdb, only in-frame clones are kept and a portion is missing. Altogether around 250,000 clones are present, approximately 83% being singletons, with the ten largest covering less than 2.5%. Germline CDR1 reads SGHNT; CDR2 reads YYREEE (reference sequence). This CDR3 is built from 17 residues. The chain has TRBV5-4 and TRBJ2-2; D may be TRBD2 (5 bases). This sequence originates from a woman aged 50 to 60 who had recovered from COVID-19. Material for sequencing was PBMCs or T cells enriched from blood (not recorded which). The CDR3: CASSPLPRRCQHRGAVF. The CDR3 region has the DNA TGTGCCAGCAGCCCCCTTCCGCGACGGTGTCAACACCGGGGAGCTGTTTTT. The complete variable domain, with remaining parts taken from reference TRBV5-4 and TRBJ2-2, reads ETGVTQSPTHLIKTRGQQVTLRCSSQSGHNTVSWYQQALGQGPQFIFQYYREEENGRGNFPPRFSGLQFPNYSSELNVNALELDDSALYLCASSPLPRRCQHRGAVFGEGSRLTVL.